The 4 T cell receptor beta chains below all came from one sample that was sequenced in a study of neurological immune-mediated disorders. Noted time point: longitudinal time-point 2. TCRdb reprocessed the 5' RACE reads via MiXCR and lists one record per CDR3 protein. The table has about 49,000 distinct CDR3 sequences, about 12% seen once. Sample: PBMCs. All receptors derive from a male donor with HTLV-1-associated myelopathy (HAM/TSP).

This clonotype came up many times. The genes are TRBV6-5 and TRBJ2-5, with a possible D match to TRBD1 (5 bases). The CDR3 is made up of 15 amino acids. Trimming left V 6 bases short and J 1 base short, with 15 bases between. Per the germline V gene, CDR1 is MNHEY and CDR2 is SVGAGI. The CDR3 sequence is CASSLGPMGQETQYF. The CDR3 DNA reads TGTGCCAGCAGCTTGGGGCCGATGGGCCAAGAGACCCAGTACTTC.

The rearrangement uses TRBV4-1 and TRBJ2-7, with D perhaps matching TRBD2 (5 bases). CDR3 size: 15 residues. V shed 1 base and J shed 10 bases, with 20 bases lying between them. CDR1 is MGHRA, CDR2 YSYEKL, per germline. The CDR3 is CASSQAGNVNFDQYF. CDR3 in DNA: TGCGCCAGCAGCCAAGCCGGGAACGTAAACTTCGATCAGTACTTC.

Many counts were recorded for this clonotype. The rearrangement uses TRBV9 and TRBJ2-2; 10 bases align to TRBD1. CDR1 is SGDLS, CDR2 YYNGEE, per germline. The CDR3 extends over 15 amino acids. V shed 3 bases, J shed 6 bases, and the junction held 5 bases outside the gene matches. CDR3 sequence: CASSAGQGLAGELFF. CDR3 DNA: TGTGCCAGCAGCGCGGGACAGGGGTTAGCCGGGGAGCTGTTTTTT.

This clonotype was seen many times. Here the CDR3 DNA reads TGCAGTGCGAAGGGCCTTAGGGGGGGAAGCACAGATACGCAGTATTTT. Translation: CSAKGLRGGSTDTQYF. The rearrangement joins TRBV20-1 to TRBJ2-3, with D possibly being TRBD2 (7 bases). CDR1 and CDR2 (germline): DFQATT, SNEGSKA (reference sequence). This CDR3 region has 16 residues. Trimming cost V 6 bases and J 0 bases, with 19 bases left between them.